Listed below are T cell receptor beta chains from one sample, sequenced in a study of blood T cell repertoires in COVID-19. Sequencing used immunoSEQ multiplex PCR; TCRdb keeps in-frame clones, though not all of them. The data show hundreds of thousands of clones, 84% seen once. The material sequenced was peripheral blood. These receptors all come from a human donor in a cohort sampled during active COVID-19. The CDR3 runs from the conserved cysteine through the conserved F or W. A D gene is named only where the DNA matches it firmly. Clone size, where shown, is once, few, many, or a class for clones that have expanded.

j_call	d_call	clone_size	v_call	cdr3_aa	cdr3_nt
TRBJ2-1	TRBD2	NA	TRBV6-5	CASSNPSGGHNEQFF	TGTGCCAGCAGTAATCCTAGCGGGGGGCACAATGAGCAGTTCTTC
TRBJ2-7	TRBD1	few	TRBV25-1	CASSEFGTGRGREQYF	TGTGCCAGCAGTGAATTCGGGACAGGGCGGGGAAGGGAGCAGTACTTC
TRBJ2-5	NA	NA	TRBV11-3	CASSLSLASETQYF	TGTGCCAGCAGCTTAAGTCTAGCCTCAGAGACCCAGTACTTC
TRBJ1-6	NA	once	TRBV6-1	CASSDPSGLALNSPLHF	TGTGCCAGCAGTGATCCCTCGGGGTTGGCCCTTAATTCACCCCTCCACTTT
TRBJ2-1	TRBD2	NA	TRBV7-3	CASSPQTSGSYNEQFF	TGTGCCAGCAGCCCCCAGACTAGCGGATCCTACAATGAGCAGTTCTTC
TRBJ2-3	TRBD2	once	TRBV2	CASEAGGTGDTQYF	TGTGCCAGTGAAGCGGGAGGGACGGGAGATACGCAGTATTTT
TRBJ2-1	TRBD1	NA	TRBV14	CASSQPTGEVTEQFF	TGTGCCAGCAGCCAGCCTACAGGGGAAGTCACTGAGCAGTTCTTC
TRBJ2-3	NA	NA	TRBV15	CATGAGGTDTQYF	TGTGCAACCGGAGCAGGGGGCACAGATACGCAGTATTTT
TRBJ2-3	TRBD1	NA	TRBV6-2/TRBV6-3	CASSYRRGFTDTQYF	TGTGCCAGCAGTTATCGCAGGGGGTTCACAGATACGCAGTATTTT
TRBJ2-2	NA	NA	TRBV24-1	CATSPGAGELFF	TGTGCCACCAGTCCGGGTGCCGGGGAGCTGTTTTTT
TRBJ1-1	NA	NA	TRBV12-3/TRBV12-4	CASSFLNTEAFF	TGTGCCAGCAGTTTTCTAAACACTGAAGCTTTCTTT
TRBJ2-5	NA	NA	TRBV5-3	CARSLDGLTETQYF	TGTGCCAGAAGCTTGGATGGGCTTACGGAGACCCAGTACTTC
TRBJ1-1	NA	NA	TRBV20-1	CSARDGPQAFF	TGCAGTGCTAGAGATGGGCCCCAAGCTTTCTTT
TRBJ1-2	NA	once	TRBV19	CASSSSSNYGYTF	TGTGCCAGTAGTAGTAGTTCTAACTATGGCTACACCTTC
TRBJ2-7	TRBD1	once	TRBV11-3	CASSLGGGQGSYEQYF	TGTGCCAGCAGCTTAGGAGGGGGACAGGGCTCCTACGAGCAGTACTTC
TRBJ1-1	TRBD1	NA	TRBV2	CAGRDSENTEAFF	TGTGCCGGCCGGGACAGCGAGAACACTGAAGCTTTCTTT
TRBJ1-3	NA	NA	TRBV18	CASSLNERVSGNTIYF	TGTGCCAGCTCTCTAAACGAGCGAGTCTCTGGAAACACCATATATTTT
TRBJ1-6	NA	NA	TRBV6-4	CASSPDSRSTPLHF	TGTGCCAGCAGTCCCGACAGCCGATCTACACCCCTCCACTTT
TRBJ2-3	TRBD1	NA	TRBV2	CASRETGGIGDTQYF	TGTGCCAGCAGGGAGACAGGGGGGATTGGGGATACGCAGTATTTT
TRBJ1-5	NA	once	TRBV4-3	CASSQELGGVGHF	TGCGCCAGCAGCCAAGAATTAGGAGGGGTCGGGCATTTT
TRBJ1-2	TRBD1	many	TRBV5-6	CASSHSLDRVDGYTF	TGTGCCAGCAGCCACAGTCTCGACAGGGTCGATGGCTACACCTTC
TRBJ1-1	NA	NA	TRBV6-5	CASSSLGANTEAFF	TGTGCCAGCAGTAGCCTGGGGGCGAACACTGAAGCTTTCTTT